This TCR beta chain stems from a study of T cells in Graves' hyperthyroidism and ophthalmopathy. Study-wide context: It was at initial diagnosis, before any treatment, that peripheral blood was collected.

General study points: Progression to ophthalmopathy was predicted a median of roughly 6.8 months early. Most expanded thyroid clonotypes above 0.001 also appeared in blood.

As regards this clonotype: Its target is not known.

With 6 bases removed from V and 0 bases from J, the gap between germline ends came to 12 bases. The length of the CDR3 is 15 residues. Looked up from germline, CDR1 is MNHNS and CDR2 is SASEGT. It was RNA transcripts that yielded the amplified TCR beta CDR3 regions. HTBI primers were employed in a first-round RT-PCR of the TCR CDR3. From the multiplex PCR reads, TCRdb called clonotypes with MiXCR, one entry per CDR3 protein. The repertoire holds some 490,000 distinct CDR3 sequences, approximately 23% seen once, with under 55% in the top ten. Each diagnosis was grounded in clinical symptoms, serum thyroxine and TRAb, thyroid ultrasound, and orbital computed tomography.

The specimen was blood. The sequence derives from a woman in her 70s with Graves' ophthalmopathy. This chain links TRBV6-1 with TRBJ1-3; D remains unclear. The CDR3 reads CASRTGGGSGNTIYF. In nucleotides, the CDR3 is TGTGCCAGCAGAACCGGCGGTGGCTCTGGAAACACCATATATTTT.